This T cell receptor beta chain comes out of a study of cytomegalovirus exposure and HLA in healthy donors. General study findings and limits: Sequence variants that were highly shared formed a cluster that was likely a sequencing artifact. Later genetic work tied a missense DCLRE1C variant to beta-chain V and J trimming.

The CDR3 runs 18 residues. Germline assignment: CDR1 SGHTA and CDR2 FQGTGA. Trimming at V came to 5 bases and at J to 0 bases, leaving 11 bases not matched to a gene. PCR used 60 Vbeta primers and 13 Jbeta primers. In the study's own analysis: Some 10 million shared chains were among the about 80 million unique TCR beta chains that a later analysis counted. Clones were read by immunoSEQ multiplex PCR, and TCRdb kept only the in-frame ones, dropping some. V, J and clone size are those of that table, while D and trimming were read from the DNA. The sample consists of fewer than 200,000 clones, around 80% of them appearing once. With regard to this clone: What it binds is unknown.

V is TRBV7-3 and J is TRBJ1-5; 9 nucleotides match TRBD1. Sequenced input: PBMCs. The clonotype comes from a middle-aged woman in good health and CMV-seronegative. CDR3 bases: TGTGCCAGCAGCCCTGACTGGACAGGGGAGAATAGCAATCAGCCCCAGCATTTT. The encoded protein is CASSPDWTGENSNQPQHF.